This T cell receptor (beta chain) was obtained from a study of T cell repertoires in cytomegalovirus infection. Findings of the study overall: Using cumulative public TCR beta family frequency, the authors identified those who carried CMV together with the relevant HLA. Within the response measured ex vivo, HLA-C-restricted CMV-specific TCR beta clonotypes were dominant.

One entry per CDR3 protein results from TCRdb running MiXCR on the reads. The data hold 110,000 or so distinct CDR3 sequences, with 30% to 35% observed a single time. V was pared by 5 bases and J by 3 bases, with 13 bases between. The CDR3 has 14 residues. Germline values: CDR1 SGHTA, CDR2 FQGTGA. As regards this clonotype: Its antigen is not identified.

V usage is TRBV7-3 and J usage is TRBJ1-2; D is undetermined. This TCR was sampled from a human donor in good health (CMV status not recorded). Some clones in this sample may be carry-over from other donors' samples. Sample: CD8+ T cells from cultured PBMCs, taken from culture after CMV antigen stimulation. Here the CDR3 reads CASSPGRSDYGYTF. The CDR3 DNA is TGTGCCAGCAGCCCCGGCCGCAGCGACTATGGCTACACCTTC. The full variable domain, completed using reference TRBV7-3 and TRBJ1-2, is GAGVSQTPSNKVTEKGKYVELRCDPISGHTALYWYRQSLGQGPEFLIYFQGTGAADDSGLPNDRFFAVRPEGSVSTLKIQRTERGDSAVYLCASSPGRSDYGYTFGSGTRLTVV.